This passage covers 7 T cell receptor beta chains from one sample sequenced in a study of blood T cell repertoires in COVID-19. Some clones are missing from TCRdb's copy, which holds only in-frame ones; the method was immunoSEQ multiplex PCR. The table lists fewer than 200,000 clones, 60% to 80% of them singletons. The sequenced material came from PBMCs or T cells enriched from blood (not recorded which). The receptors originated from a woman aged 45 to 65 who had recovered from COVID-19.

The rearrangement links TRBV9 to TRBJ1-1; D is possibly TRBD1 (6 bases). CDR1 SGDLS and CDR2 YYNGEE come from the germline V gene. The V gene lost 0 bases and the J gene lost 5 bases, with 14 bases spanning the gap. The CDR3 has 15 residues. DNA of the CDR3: TGTGCCAGCAGCGTAGGTGGGGGGGCATGGACTGAAGCTTTCTTT. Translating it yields CASSVGGGAWTEAFF.

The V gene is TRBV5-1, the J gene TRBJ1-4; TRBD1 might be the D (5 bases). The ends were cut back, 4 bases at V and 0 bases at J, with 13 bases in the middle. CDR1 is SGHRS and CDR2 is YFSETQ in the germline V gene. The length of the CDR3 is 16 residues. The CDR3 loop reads CASSPGGGTTNEKLFF. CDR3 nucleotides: TGCGCCAGCAGCCCGGGTGGGGGGACAACTAATGAAAAACTGTTTTTT. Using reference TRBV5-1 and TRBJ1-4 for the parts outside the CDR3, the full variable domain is KAGVTQTPRYLIKTRGQQVTLSCSPISGHRSVSWYQQTPGQGLQFLFEYFSETQRNKGNFPGRFSGRQFSNSRSEMNVSTLELGDSALYLCASSPGGGTTNEKLFFGSGTQLSVL.

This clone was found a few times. CDR3 nucleotide sequence: TGTGCCAGCAGCTTAGCTTTAGCGGGAGGGATAATTGAGCAGTTCTTC. Its protein is CASSLALAGGIIEQFF. The chain is built from TRBV7-9 and TRBJ2-1, with TRBD2 matching 11 bases. Germline-derived CDR1 and CDR2 are SEHNR and FQNEAQ (reference sequence). Unmatched junction bases numbered 7, after V lost 0 bases and J lost 9 bases. This CDR3 is built from 16 residues.

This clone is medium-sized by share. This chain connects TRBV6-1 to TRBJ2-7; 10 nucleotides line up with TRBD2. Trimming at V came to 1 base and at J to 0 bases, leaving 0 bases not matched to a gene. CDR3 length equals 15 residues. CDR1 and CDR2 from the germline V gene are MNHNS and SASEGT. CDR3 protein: CASSEGLAGSYEQYF. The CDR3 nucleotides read TGTGCCAGCAGTGAAGGACTAGCGGGCTCCTACGAGCAGTACTTC.

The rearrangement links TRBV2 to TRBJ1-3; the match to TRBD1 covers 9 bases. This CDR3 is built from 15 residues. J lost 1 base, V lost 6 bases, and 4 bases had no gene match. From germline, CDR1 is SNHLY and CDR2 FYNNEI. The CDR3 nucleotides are TGTGCCAGCAGACAGGGGGCGATATCTGGAAACACCATATATTTT. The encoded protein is CASRQGAISGNTIYF.

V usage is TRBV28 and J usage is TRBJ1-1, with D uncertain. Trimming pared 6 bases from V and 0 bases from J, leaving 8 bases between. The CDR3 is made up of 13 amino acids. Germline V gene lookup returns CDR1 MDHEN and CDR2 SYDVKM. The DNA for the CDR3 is TGTGCCAGCAGGGCCCCATTGAACACTGAAGCTTTCTTT. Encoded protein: CASRAPLNTEAFF.

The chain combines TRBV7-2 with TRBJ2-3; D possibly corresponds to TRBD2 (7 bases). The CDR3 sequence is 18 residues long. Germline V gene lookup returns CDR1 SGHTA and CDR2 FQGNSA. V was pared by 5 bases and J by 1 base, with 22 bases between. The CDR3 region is CASSPFGGGRRRTDTQYF. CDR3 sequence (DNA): TGTGCCAGCAGCCCCTTTGGGGGCGGGAGACGTCGCACAGATACGCAGTATTTT.